The clone carrying this T cell receptor beta chain showed up just a few times. From the 5' RACE reads, TCRdb called clonotypes with MiXCR, one entry per CDR3 protein. The sample includes over 500,000 distinct CDR3 sequences, approximately 15% of them seen just once. This specimen belongs to a study of T-cell memory formation after mild COVID-19. Across the whole study: Clusters were largely donor specific.

The ends were cut back, 4 bases at V and 3 bases at J, with 10 bases in the middle. Germline V CDR1 and CDR2: SGHRS, YFSETQ. There are 13 residues in the CDR3. The sequence was collected from an adult woman who had mild COVID-19 (a few samples of this study predate the infection). Cell type and time point are not known. The chain combines TRBV5-1 with TRBJ1-2, with a tentative D call TRBD1 (6 bases). Sequencing used PBMCs or a T cell subset sorted from them (not recorded which). This CDR3 reads CASSAWTDYGYTF. The CDR3, as DNA: TGCGCCAGCAGCGCTTGGACAGACTATGGCTACACCTTC.